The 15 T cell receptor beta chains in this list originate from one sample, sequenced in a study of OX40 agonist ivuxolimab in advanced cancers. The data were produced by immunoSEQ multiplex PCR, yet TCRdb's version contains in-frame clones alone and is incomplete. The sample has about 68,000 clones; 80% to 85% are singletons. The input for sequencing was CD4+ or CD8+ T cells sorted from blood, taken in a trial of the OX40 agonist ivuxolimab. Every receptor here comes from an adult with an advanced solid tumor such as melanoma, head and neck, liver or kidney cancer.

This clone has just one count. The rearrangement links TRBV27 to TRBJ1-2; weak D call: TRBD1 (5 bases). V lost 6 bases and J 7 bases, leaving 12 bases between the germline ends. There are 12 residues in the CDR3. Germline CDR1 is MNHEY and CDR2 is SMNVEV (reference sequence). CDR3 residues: CASREPGGGYTF. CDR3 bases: TGTGCCAGCAGGGAGCCTGGGGGTGGCTACACCTTC.

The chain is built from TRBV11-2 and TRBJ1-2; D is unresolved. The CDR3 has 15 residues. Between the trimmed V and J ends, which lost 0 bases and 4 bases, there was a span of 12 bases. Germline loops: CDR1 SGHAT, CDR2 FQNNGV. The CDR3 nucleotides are TGTGCCAGCAGCTTAGATCGAGTGTTCGGCTATGGCTACACCTTC. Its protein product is CASSLDRVFGYGYTF.

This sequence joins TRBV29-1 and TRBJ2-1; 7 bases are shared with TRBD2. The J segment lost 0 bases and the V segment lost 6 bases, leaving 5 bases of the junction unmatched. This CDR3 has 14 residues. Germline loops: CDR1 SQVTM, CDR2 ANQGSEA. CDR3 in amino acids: CSVKRGSSYNEQFF. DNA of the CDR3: TGCAGCGTAAAGCGGGGAAGCTCCTACAATGAGCAGTTCTTC.

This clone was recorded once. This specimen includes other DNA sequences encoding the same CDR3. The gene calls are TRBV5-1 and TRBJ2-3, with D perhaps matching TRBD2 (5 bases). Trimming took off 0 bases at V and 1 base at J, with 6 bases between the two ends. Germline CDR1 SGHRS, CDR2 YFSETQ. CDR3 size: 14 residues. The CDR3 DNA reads TGCGCCAGCAGCTTGGCCGGGGGCACAGATACGCAGTATTTT. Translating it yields CASSLAGGTDTQYF.

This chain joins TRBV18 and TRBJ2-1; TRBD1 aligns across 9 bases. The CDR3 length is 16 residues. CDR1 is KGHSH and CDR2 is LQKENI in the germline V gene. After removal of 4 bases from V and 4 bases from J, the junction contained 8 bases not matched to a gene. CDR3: CASSLPPGQGYNEQFF. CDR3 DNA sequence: TGTGCCAGCTCACTACCACCGGGACAGGGTTACAATGAGCAGTTCTTC.

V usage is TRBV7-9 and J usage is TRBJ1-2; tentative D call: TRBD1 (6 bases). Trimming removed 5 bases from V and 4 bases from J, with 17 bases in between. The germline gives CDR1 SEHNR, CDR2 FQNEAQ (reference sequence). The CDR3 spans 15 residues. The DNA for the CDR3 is TGTGCCAGCAGCCCCTGGGACGCCAGGGGCTATGGCTACACCTTC. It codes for CASSPWDARGYGYTF.

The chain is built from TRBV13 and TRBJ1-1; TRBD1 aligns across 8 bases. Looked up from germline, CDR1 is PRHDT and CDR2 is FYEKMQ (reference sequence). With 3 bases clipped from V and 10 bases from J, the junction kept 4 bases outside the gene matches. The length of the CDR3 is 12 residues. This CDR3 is CASSLTGAGAFF. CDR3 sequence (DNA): TGTGCCAGCAGCTTGACAGGGGCAGGAGCTTTCTTT.

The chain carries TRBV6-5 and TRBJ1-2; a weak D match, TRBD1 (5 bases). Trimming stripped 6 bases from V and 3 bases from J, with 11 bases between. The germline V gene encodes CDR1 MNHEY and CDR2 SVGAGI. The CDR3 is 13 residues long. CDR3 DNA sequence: TGTGCCAGCAGCCCGAAGGGGTACTATGGCTACACCTTC. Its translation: CASSPKGYYGYTF.

As DNA, the CDR3 is TGTGCCAGCAGCTTGGCACTAGGCGAGCAGTACTTC. This sequence encodes CASSLALGEQYF. The chain couples TRBV5-5 to TRBJ2-7, with D possibly being TRBD2 (5 bases). V lost 0 bases, J lost 6 bases, and 7 bases lay in between. The CDR3 consists of 12 residues. Germline CDR1 is SGHKS and CDR2 is YYEKEE (reference sequence).

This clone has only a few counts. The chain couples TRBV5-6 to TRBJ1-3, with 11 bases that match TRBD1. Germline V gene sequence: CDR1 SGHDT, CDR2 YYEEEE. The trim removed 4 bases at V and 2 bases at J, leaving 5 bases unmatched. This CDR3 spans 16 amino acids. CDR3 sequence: CASSPDRGLTGNTIYF. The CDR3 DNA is TGTGCCAGCAGCCCGGACAGGGGGCTAACTGGAAACACCATATATTTT.

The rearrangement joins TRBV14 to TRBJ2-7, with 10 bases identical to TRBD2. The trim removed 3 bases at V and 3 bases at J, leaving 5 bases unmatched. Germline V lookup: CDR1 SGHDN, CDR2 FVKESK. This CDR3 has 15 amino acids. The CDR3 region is CASSQGTSAYYEQYF. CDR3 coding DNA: TGTGCCAGCAGCCAGGGGACTAGCGCGTACTACGAGCAGTACTTC.

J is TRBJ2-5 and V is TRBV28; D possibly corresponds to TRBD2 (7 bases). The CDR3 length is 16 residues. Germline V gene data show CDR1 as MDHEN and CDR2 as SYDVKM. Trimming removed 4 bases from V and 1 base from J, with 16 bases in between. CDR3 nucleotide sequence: TGTGCCAGCAGTTCGGAGCGGGGAGGGGGCCAAGAGACCCAGTACTTC. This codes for CASSSERGGGQETQYF.

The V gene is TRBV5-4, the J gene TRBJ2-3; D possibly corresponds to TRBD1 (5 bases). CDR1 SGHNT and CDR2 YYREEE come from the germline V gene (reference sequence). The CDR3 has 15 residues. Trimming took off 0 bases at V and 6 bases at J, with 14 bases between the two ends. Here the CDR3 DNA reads TGTGCCAGCAGCTTGGGTGGGTCAGGGTCGGATACGCAGTATTTT. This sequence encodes CASSLGGSGSDTQYF.

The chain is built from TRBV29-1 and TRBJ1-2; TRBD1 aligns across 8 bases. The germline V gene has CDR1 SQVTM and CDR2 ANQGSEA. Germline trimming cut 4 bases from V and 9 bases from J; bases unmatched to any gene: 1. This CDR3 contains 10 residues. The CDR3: CSVGTGRYTF. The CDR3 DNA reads TGCAGCGTTGGGACAGGGCGCTACACCTTC.

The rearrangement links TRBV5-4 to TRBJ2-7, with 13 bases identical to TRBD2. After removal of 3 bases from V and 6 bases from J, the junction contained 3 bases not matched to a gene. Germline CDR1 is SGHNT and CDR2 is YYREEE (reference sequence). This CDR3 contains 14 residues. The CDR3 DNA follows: TGTGCCAGCAGCTCGGGACTAGCGGGATTCGAGCAGTACTTC. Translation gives CASSSGLAGFEQYF.